A selection of T cell receptor beta chains follows, all from one sample in a study of blood T cell repertoires in COVID-19. Libraries were prepared by immunoSEQ multiplex PCR; TCRdb keeps only in-frame clonotypes and omits some of them. The data contain 290,000 or so clones, roughly 85% of them singletons. Material: peripheral blood. These receptors all stem from a man in his fifties or sixties with active or convalescent COVID-19. CDR3s include the opening cysteine and the closing phenylalanine or tryptophan. D genes are given only for firm matches.

cdr3_aa d_call v_call
CASSQVETANSPLHF NA TRBV3-1/TRBV3-2
CASSQDGGGELFF NA TRBV3-1/TRBV3-2
CASSPARATEAFF NA TRBV6-5
CASSLGGRAGELFF NA TRBV13
CASSYSRQPQHF NA TRBV28
CASSDTAEWSSYNEQFF NA TRBV19
CASSQDRGNYGYTF NA TRBV4-3
CASSSLGTTPHAQYF NA TRBV10-1
CASSLPGQGYNEQFF TRBD1 TRBV5-5
CASSEGWDYNSPLHF NA TRBV19
CASSDRVNTEAFF TRBD1 TRBV7-9
CASSLTGWETQYF NA TRBV27
CASSLRGGGVETQYF TRBD2 TRBV7-6
CASSLDPTGVTEQYF NA TRBV28
CASSEQGQVQPQHF TRBD1 TRBV2
CASSLVRERSTDTQYF NA TRBV7-2
CASMSVAAGQATQYF NA TRBV5-6
CASRGGANTEAFF NA TRBV27
CASSQEGGSSYEQYF TRBD2 TRBV4-2
CASSHLAGGPYGYTF NA TRBV3-1/TRBV3-2
CASSPGTGGREQFF TRBD1 TRBV18
CASSLQLLNTEAFF NA TRBV5-5
CASRENGGPGNEQYF NA TRBV21-1
CASSQNPECDSNQPQHF NA TRBV23-1
CASSAGQGGYTEAFF TRBD1 TRBV9
CAWKGQGAYSGNTIYF TRBD1 TRBV30
CASSPPGEYSYEQYF NA TRBV18
CASSLFEGNSPLHF NA TRBV27